This is a list of T cell receptor beta chains from one sample in a study of CD8 T cells in ankylosing spondylitis. TCRdb analysed the 5' RACE reads with MiXCR anew, one entry per CDR3 protein. The data show more than 400,000 distinct CDR3 sequences, with roughly 5.3% seen just once and under 4.5% held by the top ten. Sequencing was performed on blood, either unsorted or a sorted T cell fraction (not recorded which). The receptor set was obtained from a male donor with ankylosing spondylitis. The CDR3 runs from the conserved cysteine through the conserved F or W. Each record gives: V gene, D gene, clone size, J gene, CDR3 protein, CDR3 DNA. D genes are given only for firm matches. Clone size appears in some rows only: once, few, many, or a class for an expanded clone.

TRBV27,-,many,TRBJ1-2,CASSLLTPSANYGYTF,TGTGCCAGCAGTTTACTCACCCCTAGTGCTAACTATGGCTACACCTTC
TRBV6-6,TRBD1,few,TRBJ1-2,CASSYDRADGYTF,TGTGCCAGCAGTTATGACAGGGCGGATGGCTACACCTTC
TRBV4-3,-,many,TRBJ2-2,CASSPSSPRFGELFF,TGCGCCAGCAGCCCCTCTAGTCCTAGGTTTGGGGAGCTGTTTTTT
TRBV18,-,many,TRBJ2-7,CASSPPGPSGYEQYF,TGTGCCAGCTCACCACCGGGTCCCAGCGGCTACGAGCAGTACTTC
TRBV4-1,-,few,TRBJ1-2,CASSQGRQDLYGYTF,TGCGCCAGCAGCCAGGGTCGCCAAGATCTGTATGGCTACACCTTC
TRBV7-2,TRBD1,many,TRBJ2-7,CASSLAGTGLTEQYF,TGTGCCAGCAGCTTAGCCGGGACAGGGTTGACCGAGCAGTACTTC
TRBV9,-,many,TRBJ1-6,CASSVATGQENSPLHF,TGTGCCAGCAGCGTAGCTACGGGGCAGGAGAATTCACCCCTCCACTTT
TRBV20-1,-,many,TRBJ2-3,CSATRIPGDTQYF,TGCAGTGCTACCCGGATACCCGGGGATACGCAGTATTTT
TRBV4-3,TRBD1,many,TRBJ1-1,CASSQGQGRVNTEAFF,TGCGCCAGCAGCCAAGGACAGGGGCGAGTGAACACTGAAGCTTTCTTT
TRBV12-3/TRBV12-4,TRBD2,-,TRBJ2-2,CTCCASPGLGVSGTGELFF,TGTACCTGCTGTGCCTCTCCGGGACTAGGTGTTTCGGGCACCGGGGAGCTGTTTTTT
TRBV5-1,TRBD2,many,TRBJ2-5,CASSQAGHQETQYF,TGCGCCAGCAGCCAAGCGGGACACCAAGAGACCCAGTACTTC
TRBV6-1,-,many,TRBJ2-3,CASSQNGVTQYF,TGTGCCAGCAGTCAAAACGGGGTAACGCAGTATTTT
TRBV29-1,TRBD1,-,TRBJ2-3,CSSTAQGDFTDTQYF,TGCAGCTCCACCGCGCAGGGGGATTTCACAGATACGCAGTATTTT
TRBV6-2/TRBV6-3,TRBD1,-,TRBJ1-2,CASKITGGHYGYTF,TGTGCCAGCAAGATCACAGGGGGCCACTATGGCTACACCTTC
TRBV7-9,-,many,TRBJ1-1,CASSSRWEAFF,TGTGCCAGCAGCAGCCGCTGGGAAGCTTTCTTT
TRBV6-1,-,many,TRBJ2-5,CASRPWGSGDGTQYF,TGTGCCAGCAGACCCTGGGGTAGCGGCGACGGGACCCAGTACTTC
TRBV5-1,TRBD1,many,TRBJ1-2,CASSIDTGGGYTF,TGCGCCAGCAGTATTGACACAGGGGGCGGCTACACCTTC
TRBV12-3/TRBV12-4,-,many,TRBJ2-7,CASSPDSHEQYF,TGTGCCAGCAGCCCTGACAGCCACGAGCAGTACTTC
TRBV7-9,TRBD1,few,TRBJ2-7,CASSRTGGRIEQYF,TGTGCCAGCAGCCGGACAGGGGGCCGAATCGAGCAGTACTTC
TRBV11-3,-,many,TRBJ2-2,CASSTVSSGELFF,TGTGCCAGCAGCACCGTTTCCTCCGGGGAGCTGTTTTTT
TRBV12-3/TRBV12-4,TRBD1,many,TRBJ1-2,CASSKTGYSYGYTF,TGTGCCAGCAGTAAGACAGGGTATAGCTATGGCTACACCTTC
TRBV5-1,TRBD2,many,TRBJ2-7,CASSSSGRTYEQYF,TGCGCCAGCAGCTCTAGCGGGAGGACCTACGAGCAGTACTTC
TRBV5-1,TRBD2,many,TRBJ2-7,CASSSLAGGNYEQYF,TGCGCCAGCAGCTCCCTAGCGGGAGGGAACTACGAGCAGTACTTC
TRBV6-5,-,many,TRBJ1-2,CASSLEAGDGYTF,TGTGCCAGCAGTTTGGAGGCAGGGGATGGCTACACCTTC
TRBV7-7,-,many,TRBJ2-1,CASSLSWRERGAEQFF,TGTGCTAGCAGCTTAAGTTGGCGGGAGAGGGGGGCTGAGCAGTTCTTC
TRBV5-6,TRBD1,few,TRBJ2-7,CASSVDPGQTYEQYF,TGTGCCAGCAGCGTAGATCCGGGACAGACCTACGAGCAGTACTTC
TRBV7-9,-,many,TRBJ1-2,CASSSRAGMNYGYTF,TGTGCCAGCAGCTCAAGGGCCGGAATGAACTATGGCTACACCTTC
TRBV12-3/TRBV12-4,-,many,TRBJ1-6,CASSSTSSYNSPLHF,TGTGCCAGCAGTTCAACCAGCTCCTATAATTCACCCCTCCACTTT
TRBV21-1,-,many,TRBJ2-7,CASSVISYRVFYEQYF,TGTGCCAGCAGCGTCATCAGTTACAGGGTTTTTTACGAGCAGTACTTC
TRBV7-2,TRBD2,few,TRBJ2-7,CASSTVGTSYEQYF,TGTGCCAGCAGCACCGTAGGGACTAGTTACGAGCAGTACTTC
TRBV29-1,-,many,TRBJ2-7,CSVDANPPGYAQYF,TGCAGCGTTGACGCGAACCCTCCAGGGTACGCGCAGTACTTC
TRBV29-1,-,many,TRBJ1-1,CSAMGFRNTEAFF,TGCAGCGCCATGGGGTTTAGGAACACTGAAGCTTTCTTT
TRBV29-1,-,many,TRBJ2-3,CSVDWGDTQYF,TGCAGCGTTGATTGGGGAGATACGCAGTATTTT
TRBV5-1,-,many,TRBJ1-4,CASSLAGTNEKLFF,TGCGCCAGCAGCTTGGCGGGAACTAATGAAAAACTGTTTTTT
TRBV15,-,many,TRBJ1-1,CATSRDPLGSTEAFF,TGTGCCACCAGCAGAGACCCATTGGGGAGCACTGAAGCTTTCTTT
TRBV5-1,-,many,TRBJ2-1,CASSLQSSYNEQFF,TGCGCCAGCAGCTTGCAAAGCTCCTACAATGAGCAGTTCTTC
TRBV4-1,TRBD1,-,TRBJ2-2,CASSQEWQGANTGELFF,TGCGCCAGCAGCCAAGAGTGGCAGGGGGCGAACACCGGGGAGCTGTTTTTT
TRBV6-5,-,few,TRBJ2-3,CASSYSVVSLSTDTQYF,TGTGCCAGCAGTTACTCGGTGGTTTCTCTTAGCACAGATACGCAGTATTTT
TRBV20-1,-,few,TRBJ2-7,CSARDLTLRDEQYF,TGCAGTGCTAGAGATCTGACGCTGCGGGACGAGCAGTACTTC
TRBV4-3,-,many,TRBJ1-5,CASSQDLRPNQPQHF,TGCGCCAGCAGCCAAGATCTACGCCCCAATCAGCCCCAGCATTTT
TRBV4-3,-,-,TRBJ2-2,CASSQDGTNTGELFF,TGCGCCAGCAGCCAAGACGGGACTAACACCGGGGAGCTGTTTTTT